These 13 T cell receptor beta chains were sequenced from one sample in a study of lymphopenia after photon versus proton radiotherapy (dated by TCRdb to between 2018 and 2021). The library came from the immunoSEQ multiplex PCR assay. Sourced from immuneACCESS, this table was stored by TCRdb with only in-frame sequences that have V and J called. A share of the clones is absent; for the studies checked, an unresolved V gene accounts for under half, and the remainder has no known explanation. This sample has 40,000 to 45,000 clones in its table, and roughly 84% of those were observed once. Jointly, the top ten make up under 13% of the sample. Sequencing was performed on peripheral blood, taken from a patient treated with proton-based radiotherapy. These receptor sequences come from a woman in her sixties or seventies with pancreatic cancer. Some clones in this sample may be carry-over from other donors' samples.

The chain uses TRBV19 and TRBJ2-7; TRBD1 aligns across 8 bases. The CDR3 totals 15 residues. The J segment lost 1 base and the V segment lost 5 bases, leaving 7 bases of the junction unmatched. The germline gives CDR1 LNHDA, CDR2 SQIVND (reference sequence). This chain's CDR3 is CASSPSWTGSYEQYF. DNA for the CDR3: TGTGCCAGTAGTCCTTCATGGACAGGGTCCTACGAGCAGTACTTC.

V usage is TRBV28 and J usage is TRBJ1-4; a weak D match, TRBD1 (5 bases). CDR1 is MDHEN and CDR2 is SYDVKM in the germline V gene. V was shortened by 5 bases and J by 0 bases, with 10 bases between the two germline ends. This CDR3 has 15 residues. The CDR3 loop reads CASSLRGATNEKLFF. CDR3 bases: TGTGCCAGCAGTCTACGGGGGGCAACTAATGAAAAACTGTTTTTT.

The chain joins TRBV18 to TRBJ1-2, with D perhaps matching TRBD1 (6 bases). V lost 3 bases and J lost 7, with 12 bases in between. The germline V gene encodes CDR1 KGHSH and CDR2 LQKENI. The length of the CDR3 is 13 residues. The CDR3 region has the DNA TGTGCCAGCTCACCCCCAGGGGTTACTGGCTACACCTTC. It is translated as CASSPPGVTGYTF.

The gene calls are TRBV18 and TRBJ1-5; 7 nucleotides agree with TRBD1. Germline CDR1 reads KGHSH; CDR2 reads LQKENI. This CDR3 contains 19 residues. J gave up 0 bases and V 4 bases, and 15 bases lay outside the gene matches. DNA of the CDR3: TGTGCCAGCTCACTGGATATTAGGGACAGCCACCATAGCAATCAGCCCCAGCATTTT. Amino acids: CASSLDIRDSHHSNQPQHF.

The chain carries TRBV6-5 and TRBJ2-1, with TRBD2 matching 11 bases. Germline V gene lookup returns CDR1 MNHEY and CDR2 SVGAGI. J lost 4 bases, V lost 8 bases, and 7 bases had no gene match. The CDR3 has 15 amino acids. The CDR3 reads CASATGTSGYNEQFF. CDR3 coding DNA: TGTGCCAGCGCTACAGGGACTAGCGGTTACAATGAGCAGTTCTTC.

The chain employs TRBV29-1 and TRBJ2-7, with D tentatively TRBD1 (6 bases). The CDR3 loop spans 15 amino acids. Trimming removed 6 bases at V and 1 base at J, with 19 bases between. The V gene's germline CDR1 is SQVTM and CDR2 ANQGSEA. The CDR3 bases are TGCAGCGTCCGTCCGTCGGGGCAGGGGTCCTACGAGCAGTACTTC. This encodes CSVRPSGQGSYEQYF.

The genes are TRBV6-5 and TRBJ2-7; D is perhaps TRBD1 (6 bases). The CDR3 has 13 residues. V was clipped by 5 bases and J by 2 bases, with 10 bases between them. Germline lookup yields CDR1 MNHEY and CDR2 SVGAGI. CDR3 nucleotides: TGTGCCAGCAGTCTGACAGGTACCTACGAGCAGTACTTC. The encoded protein is CASSLTGTYEQYF.

The chain carries TRBV6-1 and TRBJ1-5; TRBD1 is a possible D gene (5 bases). V lost 4 bases, J lost 2 bases, and 12 bases lay in between. CDR3 length: 15 residues. Germline V lookup: CDR1 MNHNS, CDR2 SASEGT. The CDR3 reads CASSAGGNGNQPQHF. CDR3 in DNA: TGTGCCAGCAGTGCCGGGGGGAATGGCAATCAGCCCCAGCATTTT.

The genes are TRBV29-1 and TRBJ2-5, with D perhaps TRBD1 or TRBD2 (5 bases each). Germline V lookup: CDR1 SQVTM, CDR2 ANQGSEA. Trimming left V 5 bases short and J 7 bases short, with 23 bases between. The CDR3 loop spans 15 amino acids. CDR3 residues: CSVRGWGGGVGTQYF. CDR3 bases: TGCAGCGTTCGAGGGTGGGGCGGAGGAGTAGGGACCCAGTACTTC.

This clone has a handful of counts. The chain links TRBV6-1 to TRBJ1-5; possible D gene TRBD1, 6 bases. V shed 5 bases and J shed 5 bases, with 10 bases lying between them. Germline CDR1 is MNHNS and CDR2 is SASEGT. The CDR3 is made up of 13 amino acids. The CDR3 region is CASSNRDHQPQHF. The CDR3 DNA follows: TGTGCCAGCAGTAACAGGGACCATCAGCCCCAGCATTTT.

The V gene is TRBV11-3, the J gene TRBJ1-1; unclear D gene. V was pared by 3 bases and J by 3 bases, with 8 bases between. The germline V gene has CDR1 SGHNT and CDR2 YENEEA. CDR3 length: 13 residues. The CDR3 region has the DNA TGTGCCAGCAGCTTTAATCAGTACACTGAAGCTTTCTTT. Translated: CASSFNQYTEAFF.

This rearrangement joins TRBV19 to TRBJ1-5; no definite D call. The CDR3 length is 14 residues. Germline V gene data show CDR1 as LNHDA and CDR2 as SQIVND (reference sequence). V lost 4 bases and J lost 4, with 11 bases in between. CDR3 DNA sequence: TGTGCCAGTAGTACATGGACGGTGAATCAGCCCCAGCATTTT. Translation: CASSTWTVNQPQHF.

This clone has just a few counts. This rearrangement joins TRBV7-6 to TRBJ2-6, with D unclear. CDR1 and CDR2 from the germline V gene are SGHVS and FNYEAQ. Trimming cost V 0 bases and J 4 bases, with 7 bases left between them. CDR3 length equals 15 residues. CDR3 residues: CASSLAFRGANVLTF. The CDR3, as DNA: TGTGCCAGCAGCTTAGCGTTCAGGGGGGCCAACGTCCTGACTTTC.